The sequence of this T cell receptor beta chain was determined in a study of monozygotic twins with cystic fibrosis. Study-level points and caveats: Monozygotic CF twin pairs shared significantly more nucleotide-identical clonotypes than unrelated CF individuals did. The repertoire was suggested to be naive-dominated, clonality median around 0.01.

TCRdb keeps only in-frame clones here, not all; method: immunoSEQ multiplex PCR. The sample holds tens of thousands of clones, 95% to 98% seen once. With respect to this clone: Its target is not known.

The sample comprised blood. The receptor comes from a girl aged 2 to 9 with cystic fibrosis.

DNA of the CDR3: TGTGCCAGCAGCGCGACTAGCGGGAGGAGCACAGATACGCAGTATTTT. Protein product: CASSATSGRSTDTQYF. The chain employs TRBV9 and TRBJ2-3, with 13 bases lining up with TRBD2. The CDR3 runs 16 residues. Germline lookup yields CDR1 SGDLS and CDR2 YYNGEE. Trimming at V came to 3 bases and at J to 0 bases, leaving 1 base not matched to a gene.